The rows below give T cell receptor beta chains drawn from one sample of a study of graft-versus-host responses after intestinal transplantation. Only in-frame clones appear in the TCRdb table, and some are missing; sequencing was by immunoSEQ multiplex PCR. The repertoire includes some 76,000 clones, around 86% of them detected once, and about 8% sits in the top ten. No cognate antigen is known for these TCRs. Material: unstimulated CD8+ T cells sorted from spleen or lymph node cells, obtained before transplant. The receptors shown here come from a human donor who was the organ donor for an intestinal transplant. Each CDR3 is given with its conserved first and last residue. The D gene is left open where the match is weak. Rows give clone size only sometimes, using once, few, many, or a class for an expanded clone.

J gene	clone size	D gene	V gene	CDR3 protein	CDR3 DNA
TRBJ1-1	.	.	TRBV27	CASSLFFGGTEAFF	TGTGCCAGCAGTTTATTCTTCGGTGGCACTGAAGCTTTCTTT
TRBJ2-5	.	TRBD2	TRBV4-1	CASSQEGTHSGGDQETQYF	TGCGCCAGCAGCCAAGAGGGTACTCATAGCGGGGGGGATCAAGAGACCCAGTACTTC
TRBJ2-7	.	TRBD2	TRBV19	CASSMLGAGLIDEQYF	TGTGCCAGTAGTATGTTGGGAGCGGGGCTCATCGACGAGCAGTACTTC
TRBJ2-7	.	.	TRBV12-5	CASGLVPYGYEQYF	TGTGCTAGTGGTTTGGTACCCTACGGGTACGAGCAGTACTTC
TRBJ1-2	.	.	TRBV5-6	CASSLAPTDYGYTF	TGTGCCAGCAGCTTGGCCCCAACGGACTATGGCTACACCTTC
TRBJ2-2	.	.	TRBV7-9	CASSDLGLANTGELFF	TGTGCCAGCAGCGACCTAGGCCTCGCGAACACCGGGGAGCTGTTTTTT
TRBJ1-5	.	.	TRBV4-2	CASSQDGEGNQPQHF	TGTGCCAGCAGCCAAGATGGAGAGGGCAATCAGCCCCAGCATTTT
TRBJ2-1	once	.	TRBV7-7	CASSLRASLDEQFF	TGTGCCAGCAGCTTGAGGGCTAGTTTAGATGAGCAGTTCTTC
TRBJ2-3	.	TRBD2	TRBV7-9	CASSLTSGGLQDTQYF	TGTGCCAGCAGCCTCACGAGCGGGGGACTGCAGGATACGCAGTATTTT
TRBJ1-1	.	.	TRBV28	CASSLGHPIVGVIDTEAFF	TGTGCCAGCAGTTTGGGGCACCCGATCGTGGGGGTGATCGACACTGAAGCTTTCTTT
TRBJ1-5	.	.	TRBV5-8	CASSLVGDIDQPQHF	TGTGCCAGCAGCTTGGTTGGGGACATTGATCAGCCCCAGCATTTT
TRBJ2-3	.	.	TRBV30	CAWNQGADTQYF	TGTGCCTGGAATCAGGGCGCAGATACGCAGTATTTT
TRBJ2-3	.	.	TRBV4-1	CASSQEGFLSTDTQYF	TGCGCCAGCAGCCAAGAAGGCTTCCTTAGCACAGATACGCAGTATTTT
TRBJ2-7	.	TRBD2	TRBV14	CASSQGSGGASSYEQYF	TGTGCCAGCAGCCAAGGTAGCGGGGGCGCTAGCTCCTACGAGCAGTACTTC
TRBJ2-5	.	TRBD1	TRBV28	CASSSTGGRETQYF	TGTGCCAGCAGTTCAACAGGGGGTCGGGAGACCCAGTACTTC
TRBJ1-1	.	.	TRBV5-1	CASSLGNGGGEAFF	TGCGCCAGCAGCTTGGGTAACGGTGGGGGTGAAGCTTTCTTT
TRBJ2-7	.	.	TRBV27	CASSSFGGGRYEQYF	TGTGCCAGCAGTTCCTTTGGAGGTGGGCGGTACGAGCAGTACTTC
TRBJ2-1	.	.	TRBV28	CASSTSGSSYNEQFF	TGTGCCAGCAGTACGTCAGGGAGCTCCTACAATGAGCAGTTCTTC
TRBJ2-4	.	TRBD1	TRBV6-1	CASSERGDRRNIQYF	TGTGCCAGCAGCGAAAGGGGGGACAGGAGAAACATTCAGTACTTC
TRBJ1-3	few	TRBD1	TRBV28	CASRAGTGALSGNTIYF	TGTGCCAGCAGGGCCGGGACAGGGGCCCTCTCTGGAAACACCATATATTTT